This T cell receptor beta chain emerged from a study of blood T cell repertoires in COVID-19. Background on the study: Researchers got acute and convalescent COVID-19 samples from the United States, Italy and Spain. The cDNA or gDNA used as material had been derived from T cells, B-cell-depleted T cells, or PBMCs.

V was pared by 4 bases and J by 0 bases, with 1 base of the junction left unmatched. The CDR3 totals 15 residues. Germline-derived CDR1 and CDR2 are LGHNA and YNFKEQ. Original analysis: Reference gene primer amplification yielded estimated nucleated cell counts. Clones were read by immunoSEQ multiplex PCR, and TCRdb kept only the in-frame ones, dropping some. The V and J calls and clone size are taken from that table; D and trimming were inferred from the DNA. The sample has around 94,000 clones, around 73% seen once. This TCR was recovered from a man aged 55 to 70 with active or convalescent COVID-19. The sequencing input was peripheral blood. V gene TRBV4-2 combines with J gene TRBJ2-1, with 9 bases lining up with TRBD2. The chain's CDR3 is CASSPSGASYNEQFF. For the CDR3, the DNA is TGTGCCAGCAGCCCTAGCGGGGCCTCCTACAATGAGCAGTTCTTC.